This T cell receptor (beta chain) was sequenced during a study of blood T cell repertoires in COVID-19. For the study at large: Whether acute or convalescent, the COVID-19 samples came from the United States, Italy and Spain. The cDNA or gDNA used as material had been derived from T cells, B-cell-depleted T cells, or PBMCs.

Original data processing: Cell counts per sample came from amplifying reference gene primers. The protocol was immunoSEQ multiplex PCR, while the TCRdb copy is restricted to in-frame clones and leaves out a portion. V, J and clone size are those of that table, while D and trimming were read from the DNA. Of roughly 240,000 clones in the sample, about 82% were seen once. Participants were aged about 18 to 100 years from about 25 US areas. The material sequenced was PBMCs or T cells enriched from blood (not recorded which). This sequence was found in a woman aged 45-65 years with acute COVID-19.

This CDR3 reads CASSPYSGQFNYGYTF. CDR3 nucleotides: TGTGCCAGCAGTCCTTACTCGGGACAGTTTAACTATGGCTACACCTTC. This chain joins TRBV27 and TRBJ1-2, with 7 positions matching TRBD1. CDR3 length: 16 residues. With 5 bases clipped from V and 1 base from J, the junction kept 10 bases outside the gene matches. In germline, CDR1 is MNHEY, CDR2 SMNVEV (reference sequence).